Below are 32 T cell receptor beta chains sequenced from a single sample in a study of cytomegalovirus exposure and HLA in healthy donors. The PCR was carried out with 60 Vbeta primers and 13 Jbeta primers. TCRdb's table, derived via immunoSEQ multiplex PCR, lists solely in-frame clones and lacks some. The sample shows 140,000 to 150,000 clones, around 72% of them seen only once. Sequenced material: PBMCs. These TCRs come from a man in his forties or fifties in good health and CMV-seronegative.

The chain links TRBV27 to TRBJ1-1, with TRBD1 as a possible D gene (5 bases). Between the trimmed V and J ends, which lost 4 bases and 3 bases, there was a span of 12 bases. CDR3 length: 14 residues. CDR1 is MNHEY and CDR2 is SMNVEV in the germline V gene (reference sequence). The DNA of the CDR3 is TGTGCCAGCAGTTATGGGGGGTTGGACACTGAAGCTTTCTTT. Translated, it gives CASSYGGLDTEAFF.

The chain's CDR3 is CASSLGLARTDTQYF. The CDR3 DNA follows: TGTGCCAGCAGCTTGGGACTAGCGCGGACAGATACGCAGTATTTT. The chain uses TRBV5-5 and TRBJ2-3, with 8 nucleotides matching TRBD2. The V gene's germline CDR1 is SGHKS and CDR2 YYEKEE (reference sequence). The V segment lost 0 bases and the J segment 3 bases; nucleotides outside the gene matches: 3. The CDR3 consists of 15 residues. The whole variable domain, filled in from reference TRBV5-5 and TRBJ2-3, reads DAGVTQSPTHLIKTRGQQVTLRCSPISGHKSVSWYQQVLGQGPQFIFQYYEKEERGRGNFPDRFSARQFPNYSSELNVNALLLGDSALYLCASSLGLARTDTQYFGPGTRLTVL.

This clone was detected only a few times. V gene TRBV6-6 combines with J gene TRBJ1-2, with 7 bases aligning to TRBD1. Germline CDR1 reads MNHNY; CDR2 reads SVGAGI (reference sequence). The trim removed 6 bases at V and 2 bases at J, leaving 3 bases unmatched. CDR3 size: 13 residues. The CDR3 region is CASRPQGNYGYTF. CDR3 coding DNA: TGTGCCAGCAGGCCACAGGGGAACTATGGCTACACCTTC.

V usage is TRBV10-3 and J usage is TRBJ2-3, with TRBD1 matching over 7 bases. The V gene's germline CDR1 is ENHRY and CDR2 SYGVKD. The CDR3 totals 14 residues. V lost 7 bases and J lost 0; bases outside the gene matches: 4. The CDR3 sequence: CAITGQASTDTQYF. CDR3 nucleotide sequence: TGTGCCATCACCGGACAGGCGAGCACAGATACGCAGTATTTT.

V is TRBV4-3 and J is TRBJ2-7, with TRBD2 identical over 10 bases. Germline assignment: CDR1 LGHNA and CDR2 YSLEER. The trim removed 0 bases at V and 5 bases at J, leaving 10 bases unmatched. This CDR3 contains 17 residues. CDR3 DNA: TGCGCCAGCAGCCAAGATTGGCTAGCGGGAGTGGTCCACGAGCAGTACTTC. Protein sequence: CASSQDWLAGVVHEQYF.

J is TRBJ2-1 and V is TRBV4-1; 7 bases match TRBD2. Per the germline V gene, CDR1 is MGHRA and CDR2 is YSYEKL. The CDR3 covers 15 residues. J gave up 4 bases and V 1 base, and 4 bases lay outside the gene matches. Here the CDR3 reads CASSQARGVYNEQFF. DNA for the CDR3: TGCGCCAGCAGCCAAGCCCGGGGGGTATACAATGAGCAGTTCTTC.

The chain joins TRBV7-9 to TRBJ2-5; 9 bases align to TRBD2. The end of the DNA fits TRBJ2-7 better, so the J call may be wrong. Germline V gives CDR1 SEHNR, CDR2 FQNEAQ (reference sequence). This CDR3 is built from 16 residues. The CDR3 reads CASSSSRGRAGYEQYF. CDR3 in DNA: TGTGCCAGCAGCTCTAGCCGCGGGAGGGCCGGGTACGAGCAGTACTTC.

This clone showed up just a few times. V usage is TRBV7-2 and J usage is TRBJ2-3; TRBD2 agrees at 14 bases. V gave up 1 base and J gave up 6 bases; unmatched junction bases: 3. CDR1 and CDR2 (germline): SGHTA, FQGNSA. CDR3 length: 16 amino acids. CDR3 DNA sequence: TGTGCCAGCAGCTTAGGACTAGCGGGAGGGGGGGATACGCAGTATTTT. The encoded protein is CASSLGLAGGGDTQYF.

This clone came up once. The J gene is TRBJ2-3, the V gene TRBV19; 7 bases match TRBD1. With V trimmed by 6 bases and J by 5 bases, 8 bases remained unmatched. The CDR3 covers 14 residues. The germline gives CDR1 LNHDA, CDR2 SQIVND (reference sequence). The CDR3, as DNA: TGTGCCAGTAGGGGAGACAGGGTCAAAGATACGCAGTATTTT. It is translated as CASRGDRVKDTQYF. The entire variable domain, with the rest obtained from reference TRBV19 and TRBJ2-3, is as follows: DGGITQSPKYLFRKEGQNVTLSCEQNLNHDAMYWYRQDPGQGLRLIYYSQIVNDFQKGDIAEGYSVSREKKESFPLTVTSAQKNPTAFYLCASRGDRVKDTQYFGPGTRLTVL.

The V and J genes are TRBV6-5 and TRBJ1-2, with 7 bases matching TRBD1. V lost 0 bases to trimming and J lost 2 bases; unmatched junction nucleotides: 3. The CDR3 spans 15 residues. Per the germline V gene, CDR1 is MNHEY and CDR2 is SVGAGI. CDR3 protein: CASSYSRGGNYGYTF. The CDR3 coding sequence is TGTGCCAGCAGTTACTCGAGAGGGGGCAACTATGGCTACACCTTC.

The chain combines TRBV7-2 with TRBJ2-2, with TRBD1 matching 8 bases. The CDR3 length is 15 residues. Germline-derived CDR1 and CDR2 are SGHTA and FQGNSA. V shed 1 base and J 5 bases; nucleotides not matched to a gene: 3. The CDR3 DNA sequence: TGTGCCAGCAGCTTAGACAGGGGGTTTACCGGGGAGCTGTTTTTT. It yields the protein CASSLDRGFTGELFF.

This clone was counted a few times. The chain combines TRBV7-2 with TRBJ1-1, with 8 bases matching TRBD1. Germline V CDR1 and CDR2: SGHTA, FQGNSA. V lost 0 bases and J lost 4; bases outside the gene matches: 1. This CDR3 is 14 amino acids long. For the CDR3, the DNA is TGTGCCAGCAGCTTAGCGGACAGGGCCACTGAAGCTTTCTTT. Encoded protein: CASSLADRATEAFF.

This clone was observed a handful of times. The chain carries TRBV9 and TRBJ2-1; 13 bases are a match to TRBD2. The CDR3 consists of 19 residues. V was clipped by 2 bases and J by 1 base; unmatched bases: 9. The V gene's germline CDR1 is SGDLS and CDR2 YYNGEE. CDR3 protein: CASSVPAGTSGKSYNEQFF. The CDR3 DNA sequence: TGTGCCAGCAGCGTCCCAGCCGGGACTAGCGGGAAATCCTACAATGAGCAGTTCTTC.

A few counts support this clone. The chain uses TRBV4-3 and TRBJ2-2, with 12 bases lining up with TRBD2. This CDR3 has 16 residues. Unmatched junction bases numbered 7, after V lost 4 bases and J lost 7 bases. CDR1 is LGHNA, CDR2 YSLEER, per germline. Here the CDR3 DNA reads TGCGCCAGCAGCCCGGCTGGACTAGCGGGACACGGGGAGCTGTTTTTT. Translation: CASSPAGLAGHGELFF.

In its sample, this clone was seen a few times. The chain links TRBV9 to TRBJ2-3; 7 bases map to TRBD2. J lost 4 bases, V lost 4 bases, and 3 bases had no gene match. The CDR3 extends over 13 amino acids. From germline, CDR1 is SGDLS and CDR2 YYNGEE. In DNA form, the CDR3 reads TGTGCCAGCAGCTTCCTAGCGGCAGATACGCAGTATTTT. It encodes CASSFLAADTQYF.

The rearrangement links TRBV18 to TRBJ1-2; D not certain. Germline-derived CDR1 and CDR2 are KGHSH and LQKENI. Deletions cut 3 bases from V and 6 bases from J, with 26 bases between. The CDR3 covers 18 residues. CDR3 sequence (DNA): TGTGCCAGCTCACCTGCAACCGGAGGGTCGGCCTTTGGAGATGGCTACACCTTC. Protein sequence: CASSPATGGSAFGDGYTF.

CDR3 bases: TGTGCCAGCAGTAGACTAGCCCAATACAATGAGCAGTTCTTC. It encodes CASSRLAQYNEQFF. V and J are TRBV27 and TRBJ2-1; 7 bases are shared with TRBD2. This CDR3 region has 14 residues. Germline V gives CDR1 MNHEY, CDR2 SMNVEV (reference sequence). V was pared by 5 bases and J by 4 bases, with 5 bases of the junction left unmatched.

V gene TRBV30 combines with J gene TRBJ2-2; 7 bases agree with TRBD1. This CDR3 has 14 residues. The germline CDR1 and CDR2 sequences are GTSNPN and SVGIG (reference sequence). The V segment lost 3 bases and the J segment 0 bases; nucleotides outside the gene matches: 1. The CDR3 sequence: CAWRGTANTGELFF. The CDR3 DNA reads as TGTGCCTGGAGAGGGACAGCGAACACCGGGGAGCTGTTTTTT.

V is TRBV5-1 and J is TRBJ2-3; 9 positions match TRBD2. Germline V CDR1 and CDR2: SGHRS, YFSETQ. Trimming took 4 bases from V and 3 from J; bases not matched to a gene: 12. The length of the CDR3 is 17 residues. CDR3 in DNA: TGCGCCAGCAGCCCCAGACTAGCGGCGTCGACTACAGATACGCAGTATTTT. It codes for CASSPRLAASTTDTQYF.

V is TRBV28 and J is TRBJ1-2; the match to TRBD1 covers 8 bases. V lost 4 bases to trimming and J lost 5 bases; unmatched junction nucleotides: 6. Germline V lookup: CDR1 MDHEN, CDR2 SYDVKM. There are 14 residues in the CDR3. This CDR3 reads CASSWTGTNYGYTF. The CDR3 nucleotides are TGTGCCAGCAGTTGGACAGGGACGAATTATGGCTACACCTTC.

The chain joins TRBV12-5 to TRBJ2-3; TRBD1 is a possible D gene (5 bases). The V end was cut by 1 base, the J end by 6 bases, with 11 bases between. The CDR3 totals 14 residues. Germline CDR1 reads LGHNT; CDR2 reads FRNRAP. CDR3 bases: TGTGCTAGTGGTTTGGACAGGCCTGAGGATACGCAGTATTTT. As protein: CASGLDRPEDTQYF. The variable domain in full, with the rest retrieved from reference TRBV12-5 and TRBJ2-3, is DARVTQTPRHKVTEMGQEVTMRCQPILGHNTVFWYRQTMMQGLELLAYFRNRAPLDDSGMPKDRFSAEMPDATLATLKIQPSEPRDSAVYFCASGLDRPEDTQYFGPGTRLTVL.

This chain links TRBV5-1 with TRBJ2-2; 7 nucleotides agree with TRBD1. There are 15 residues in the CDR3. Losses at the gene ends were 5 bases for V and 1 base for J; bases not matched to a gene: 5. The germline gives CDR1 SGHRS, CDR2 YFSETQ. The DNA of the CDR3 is TGCGCCAGCAGAACCGGGACAGAGAACACCGGGGAGCTGTTTTTT. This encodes CASRTGTENTGELFF.

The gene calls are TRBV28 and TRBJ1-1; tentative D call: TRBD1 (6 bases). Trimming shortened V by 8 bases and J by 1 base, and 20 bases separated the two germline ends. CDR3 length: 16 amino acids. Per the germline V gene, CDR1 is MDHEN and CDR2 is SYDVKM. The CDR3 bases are TGTGCCAGCTGCCCTGTGGGGGGCGGGGGGAACACTGAAGCTTTCTTT. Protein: CASCPVGGGGNTEAFF.

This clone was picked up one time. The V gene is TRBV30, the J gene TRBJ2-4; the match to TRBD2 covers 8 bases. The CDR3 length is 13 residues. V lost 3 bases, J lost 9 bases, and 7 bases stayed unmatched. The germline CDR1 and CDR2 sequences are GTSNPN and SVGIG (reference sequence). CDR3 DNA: TGTGCCTGGAGAGACCGGGGGGGGAGCATTCAGTACTTC. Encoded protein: CAWRDRGGSIQYF.

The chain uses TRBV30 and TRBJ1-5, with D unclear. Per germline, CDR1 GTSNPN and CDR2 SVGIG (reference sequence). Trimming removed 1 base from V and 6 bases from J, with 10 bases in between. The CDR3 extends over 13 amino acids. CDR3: CAWSARSGQPQHF. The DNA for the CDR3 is TGTGCCTGGAGTGCGCGATCTGGTCAGCCCCAGCATTTT. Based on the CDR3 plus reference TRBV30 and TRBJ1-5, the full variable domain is SQTIHQWPATLVQPVGSPLSLECTVEGTSNPNLYWYRQAAGRGLQLLFYSVGIGQISSEVPQNLSASRPQDRQFILSSKKLLLSDSGFYLCAWSARSGQPQHFGDGTRLSIL.

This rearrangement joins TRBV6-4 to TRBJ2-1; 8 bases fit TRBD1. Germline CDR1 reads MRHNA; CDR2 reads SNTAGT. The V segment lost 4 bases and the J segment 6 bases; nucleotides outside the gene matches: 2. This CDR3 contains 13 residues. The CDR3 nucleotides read TGTGCCAGCAGTGTAGACAGGGGCAATGAGCAGTTCTTC. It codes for CASSVDRGNEQFF.

For the CDR3, the DNA is TGTGCCAGCAGCTTGGGGGCTAAGACAGGGATGAATTCACCCCTCCACTTT. This translates into CASSLGAKTGMNSPLHF. The chain carries TRBV5-4 and TRBJ1-6, with 7 bases matching TRBD1. Germline CDR1 is SGHNT and CDR2 is YYREEE (reference sequence). V lost 0 bases, J lost 7 bases, and 10 bases stayed unmatched. The length of the CDR3 is 17 residues.

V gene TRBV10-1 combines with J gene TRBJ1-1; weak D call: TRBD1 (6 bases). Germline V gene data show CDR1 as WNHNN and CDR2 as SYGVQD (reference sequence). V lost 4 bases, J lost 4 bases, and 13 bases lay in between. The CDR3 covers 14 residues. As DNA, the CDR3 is TGCGCCAGCAGTGTCCAGCGGACAGCCACTGAAGCTTTCTTT. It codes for CASSVQRTATEAFF.

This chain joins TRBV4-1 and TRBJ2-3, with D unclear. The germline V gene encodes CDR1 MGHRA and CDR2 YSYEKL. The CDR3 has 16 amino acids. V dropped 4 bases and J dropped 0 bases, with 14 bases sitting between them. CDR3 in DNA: TGCGCCAGCAGCCTAACAACGTATTCTAGCACAGATACGCAGTATTTT. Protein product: CASSLTTYSSTDTQYF.

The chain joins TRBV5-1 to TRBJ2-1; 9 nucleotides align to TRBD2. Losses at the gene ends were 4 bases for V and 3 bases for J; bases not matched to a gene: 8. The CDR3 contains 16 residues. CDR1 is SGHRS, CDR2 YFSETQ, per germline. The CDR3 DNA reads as TGCGCCAGCAGCCCGGGAGGACTAGCGATCTACAATGAGCAGTTCTTC. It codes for CASSPGGLAIYNEQFF. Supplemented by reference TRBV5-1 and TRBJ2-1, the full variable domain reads KAGVTQTPRYLIKTRGQQVTLSCSPISGHRSVSWYQQTPGQGLQFLFEYFSETQRNKGNFPGRFSGRQFSNSRSEMNVSTLELGDSALYLCASSPGGLAIYNEQFFGPGTRLTVL.

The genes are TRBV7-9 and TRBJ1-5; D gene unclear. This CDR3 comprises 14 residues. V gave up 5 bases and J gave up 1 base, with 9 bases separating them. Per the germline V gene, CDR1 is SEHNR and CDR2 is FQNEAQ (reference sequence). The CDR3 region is CASSRSNSNQPQHF. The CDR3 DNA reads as TGTGCCAGCAGCAGAAGCAACAGCAATCAGCCCCAGCATTTT.

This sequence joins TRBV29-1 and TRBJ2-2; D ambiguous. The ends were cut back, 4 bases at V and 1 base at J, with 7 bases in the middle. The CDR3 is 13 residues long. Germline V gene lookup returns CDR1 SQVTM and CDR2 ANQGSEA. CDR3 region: CSVGLMNTGELFF. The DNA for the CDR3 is TGCAGCGTTGGACTGATGAACACCGGGGAGCTGTTTTTT.